This TCR beta chain was recovered during a study of STAT5B mutations in CD4+ large granular lymphocyte leukemia. Looking at the study overall: Among healthy controls, a particular HLA allele went with more CDR3 'QG' motifs.

The CDR3 sequence is 15 residues long. Trimming took 6 bases from V and 6 from J; bases not matched to a gene: 9. The germline V gene has CDR1 MNHEY and CDR2 SVGAGI. TCRdb's table, derived via immunoSEQ multiplex PCR, lists solely in-frame clones and lacks some. The data show under 35,000 clones, with about 89% seen just once and over 0.4% held by the top ten. V gene TRBV6-5 combines with J gene TRBJ2-3; 10 nucleotides line up with TRBD2. The origin of this receptor is a human donor in good health. Sequencing was done on a sample of CD4+ T cells from blood buffy coats. The CDR3 protein is CASRESGRAVDTQYF. The CDR3 DNA is TGTGCCAGCAGGGAAAGCGGGAGGGCCGTCGATACGCAGTATTTT.